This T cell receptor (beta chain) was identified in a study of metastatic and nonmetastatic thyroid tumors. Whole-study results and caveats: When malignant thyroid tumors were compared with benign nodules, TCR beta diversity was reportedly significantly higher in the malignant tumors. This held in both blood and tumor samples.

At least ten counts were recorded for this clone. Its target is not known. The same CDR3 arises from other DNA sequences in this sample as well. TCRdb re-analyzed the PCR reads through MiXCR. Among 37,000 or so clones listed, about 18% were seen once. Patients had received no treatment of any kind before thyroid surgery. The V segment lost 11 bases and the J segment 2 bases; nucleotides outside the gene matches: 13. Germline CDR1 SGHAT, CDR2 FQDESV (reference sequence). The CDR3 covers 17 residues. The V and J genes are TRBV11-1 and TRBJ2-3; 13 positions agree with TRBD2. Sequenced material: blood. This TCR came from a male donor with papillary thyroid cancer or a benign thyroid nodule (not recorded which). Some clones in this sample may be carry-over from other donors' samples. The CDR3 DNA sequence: TGTGCCTCCGGCCGGACTAGCGGGGGAGAGATCACAGATACGCAGTATTTT. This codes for CASGRTSGGEITDTQYF.